Reported below is one TCR beta chain. Its antigen is still unknown. This record belongs to a study of identical twins. Study-wide results and caveats: Models underestimated out-of-frame TCR alpha sharing in monozygotic twins. In drawing conclusions, the study used cross-sectional statistical analysis and did not follow the same donors.

A universal primer site arose from template switching, and cDNA bore unique molecular identifiers. TCRdb reprocessed the 5' RACE reads via MiXCR and lists one record per CDR3 protein. The sample records more than 650,000 distinct CDR3 sequences, 5.5% to 7.5% being singletons. Germline trimming cut 6 bases from V and 5 bases from J; bases unmatched to any gene: 11. This CDR3 has 16 amino acids. The clonotype comes from a man aged 18 to 29 in good health. J is TRBJ2-5 and V is TRBV12-3 or TRBV12-4; 11 bases align to TRBD2. The sample taken for sequencing was naive T cells sorted from blood. CDR3 coding DNA: TGTGCCAGCAGCCTGGGACTAGCGGCGGCACGGGAGACCCAGTACTTC. Protein product: CASSLGLAAARETQYF.